This T cell receptor (beta chain) was retrieved from a study of somatic mutations in cytotoxic T cells in rheumatoid arthritis. About the research overall: Patient blood (around 30 ml EDTA) was taken immediately after diagnosis and before treatment. Regarding the study as a whole: An increase in CD8+ clonality with age was seen in rheumatoid arthritis patients but not in healthy controls. The targets (antigens) of the expanded CD8+ clones were not known.

The method was immunoSEQ multiplex PCR; TCRdb's version includes in-frame clones alone and lacks a portion of them. The data hold 20,000 or so clones, with 85% observed a single time. For this clone: As yet, its antigen is unknown.

Once isolated by positive magnetic bead selection, the CD4+ and CD8+ cells had their purity checked by flow cytometry. This CDR3 spans 13 amino acids. Trimming at V came to 10 bases and at J to 1 base, leaving 5 bases not matched to a gene. Germline assignment: CDR1 MNHEY and CDR2 SMNVEV (reference sequence). The source material was CD8+ T cells sorted from blood. The TCR comes from a woman between 40 and 55 years old with rheumatoid arthritis. The chain combines TRBV27 with TRBJ1-1; 8 bases agree with TRBD1. CDR3 protein: CATKTGANTEAFF. CDR3 sequence (DNA): TGTGCCACAAAGACAGGGGCGAACACTGAAGCTTTCTTT.